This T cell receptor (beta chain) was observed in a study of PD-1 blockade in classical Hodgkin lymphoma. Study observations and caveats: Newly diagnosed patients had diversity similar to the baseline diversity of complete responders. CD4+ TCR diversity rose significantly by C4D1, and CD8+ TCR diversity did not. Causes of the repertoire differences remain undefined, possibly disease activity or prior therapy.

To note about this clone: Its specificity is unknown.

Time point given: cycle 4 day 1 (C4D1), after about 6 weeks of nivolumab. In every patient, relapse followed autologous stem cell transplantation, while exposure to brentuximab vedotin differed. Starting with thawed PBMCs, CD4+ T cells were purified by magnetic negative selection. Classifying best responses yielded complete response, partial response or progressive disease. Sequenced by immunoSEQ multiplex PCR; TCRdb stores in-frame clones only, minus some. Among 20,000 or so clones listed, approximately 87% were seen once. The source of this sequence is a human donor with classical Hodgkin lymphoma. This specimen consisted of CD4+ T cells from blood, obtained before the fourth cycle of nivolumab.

CDR3 loop: CASSPRTSGGILEQFF. CDR3 nucleotide sequence: TGTGCCAGCAGTCCTCGGACTAGCGGGGGGATTTTGGAGCAGTTCTTC. This chain connects TRBV6-6 to TRBJ2-1, with TRBD2 matching over 14 bases. The V gene end was trimmed by 5 bases and the J gene end by 10 bases; junction bases not matched to a gene: 10. The germline V gene encodes CDR1 MNHNY and CDR2 SVGAGI (reference sequence). CDR3 length: 16 residues.